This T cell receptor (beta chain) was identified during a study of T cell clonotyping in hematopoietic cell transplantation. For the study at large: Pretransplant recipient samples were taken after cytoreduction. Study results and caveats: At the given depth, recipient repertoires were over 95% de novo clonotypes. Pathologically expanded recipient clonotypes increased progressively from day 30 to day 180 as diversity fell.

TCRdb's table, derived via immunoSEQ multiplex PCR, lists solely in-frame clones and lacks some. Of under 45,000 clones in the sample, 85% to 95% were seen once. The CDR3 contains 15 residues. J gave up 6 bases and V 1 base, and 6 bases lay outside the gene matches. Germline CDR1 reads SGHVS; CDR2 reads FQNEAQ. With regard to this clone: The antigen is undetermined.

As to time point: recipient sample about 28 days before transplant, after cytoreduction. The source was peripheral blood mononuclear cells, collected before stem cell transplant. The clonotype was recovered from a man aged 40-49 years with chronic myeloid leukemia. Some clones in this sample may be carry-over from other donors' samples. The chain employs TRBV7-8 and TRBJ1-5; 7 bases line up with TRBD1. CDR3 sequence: CASSLVATGSQPQHF. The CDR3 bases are TGTGCCAGCAGCTTAGTGGCGACAGGGAGTCAGCCCCAGCATTTT.